The rows below give T cell receptor beta chains drawn from one sample of a study of blood T cell repertoires in COVID-19. Sequenced by immunoSEQ multiplex PCR; TCRdb stores in-frame clones only, minus some. This sample yields 50,000 to 65,000 clones, of which about four fifths are seen a single time; around 6.5% belongs to the top ten. Sequenced: peripheral blood. The receptors derive from a human donor in a cohort sampled during active COVID-19. Each CDR3 is given with its conserved first and last residue. A D gene is named only where the DNA matches it firmly. Clone size is shown for a subset of rows, as once, few, many or a class of expanded clone.

j_call	d_call	v_call	clone_size	cdr3_aa	cdr3_nt
TRBJ2-1	TRBD2	TRBV2	-	CASQRGGNNEQFF	TGTGCCAGCCAGCGGGGGGGAAACAATGAGCAGTTCTTC
TRBJ2-1	TRBD2	TRBV20-1	-	CSASATSGSSGEQFF	TGCAGTGCTAGTGCAACTAGCGGGAGTAGTGGTGAGCAGTTCTTC
TRBJ2-1	TRBD2	TRBV25-1	once	CASSEHGGRAYNEQFF	TGTGCCAGCAGTGAACACGGCGGGAGGGCCTACAATGAGCAGTTCTTC
TRBJ2-7	TRBD1	TRBV6-5	-	CASSYEGTGRLGQYF	TGTGCCAGCAGTTACGAGGGGACAGGGAGGCTAGGGCAGTACTTC
TRBJ2-2	TRBD1	TRBV19	-	CASSSTGTTGELFF	TGTGCCAGTAGCTCGACAGGGACCACCGGGGAGCTGTTTTTT
TRBJ2-3	TRBD2	TRBV5-1	-	CASSSSGGSTDTQYF	TGCGCCAGCAGCAGTAGCGGGGGAAGCACAGATACGCAGTATTTT
TRBJ1-4	TRBD1	TRBV4-1	-	CASSQPRTGGLEKLFF	TGCGCCAGCAGCCAACCCCGGACAGGGGGCCTGGAAAAACTGTTTTTT
TRBJ1-2	-	TRBV24-1	-	CATSDNDRNYGYTF	TGTGCCACCAGTGATAACGACAGGAACTATGGCTACACCTTC
TRBJ2-5	-	TRBV4-2	-	CASSQGPPGQETQYF	TGTGCCAGCAGCCAAGGCCCGCCGGGCCAAGAGACCCAGTACTTC
TRBJ1-2	-	TRBV19	-	CASSIPGQLLNRRGYTF	TGTGCCAGTAGTATCCCTGGACAGTTACTCAACAGGCGTGGCTACACCTTC
TRBJ2-3	-	TRBV2	-	CASSEYGAGLTDTQYF	TGTGCCAGCAGTGAGTATGGAGCGGGTCTCACAGATACGCAGTATTTT
TRBJ2-3	TRBD2	TRBV10-3	few	CAINSGGGSDTQYF	TGTGCCATCAACAGCGGGGGAGGATCAGATACGCAGTATTTT